This T cell receptor (beta chain) was identified in a study of blood T cells in healthy people across ages. Germline V gene sequence: CDR1 MNHNS, CDR2 SASEGT. V was clipped by 3 bases and J by 3 bases, with 9 bases between them. The CDR3 is 13 amino acids. Study findings and constraints: Across the age range, TCR beta diversity per million T cells fell in a roughly linear way. A strong correlation was found between TCR beta diversity and the percentage of naive T cells.

A sample-barcoded 5' primer and a J-beta primer mix were used in a second PCR of roughly 7 to 12 cycles. Via MiXCR, TCRdb re-called the 5' RACE reads, giving one row per CDR3 protein. The table includes hundreds of thousands of distinct CDR3 sequences, under 25% detected once. This clonotype was seen a few times. Its antigen is currently unknown. Sequencing input: blood. V usage is TRBV6-1 and J usage is TRBJ2-7, with D tentatively TRBD1 (5 bases). This clonotype was obtained from a man between 65 and 85 years old in good health. CDR3 amino acids: CASSETAYYEQYF. The CDR3 DNA reads TGTGCCAGCAGTGAGACAGCCTACTACGAGCAGTACTTC.